What follows are 6 T cell receptor beta chains derived from one specimen sequenced in a study of blood T cell repertoires in COVID-19. Sequencing used immunoSEQ multiplex PCR; TCRdb keeps in-frame clones, though not all of them. The data contain fewer than 100,000 clones, roughly nine tenths of them singletons. Sequencing was carried out using peripheral blood. The source of these receptors is a man over 45 with acute or convalescent COVID-19.

The DNA of the CDR3 is TGCGCCAGCAGCTTGGCCGATCGGGGTGAAGCTTTCTTT. Translation: CASSLADRGEAFF. The V call is TRBV5-1, the J call TRBJ1-1; D gene unclear. The CDR3 is 13 residues long. From germline, CDR1 is SGHRS and CDR2 YFSETQ. The V and J ends lost 0 bases and 7 bases respectively, with 10 bases between them.

The chain couples TRBV19 to TRBJ2-5; 8 bases match TRBD2. CDR3 length: 12 residues. V shed 8 bases and J 4 bases; nucleotides not matched to a gene: 3. Germline V gene sequence: CDR1 LNHDA, CDR2 SQIVND (reference sequence). The CDR3 spells CASRTSRETQYF. DNA for the CDR3: TGTGCCAGTCGGACTAGCAGAGAGACCCAGTACTTC.

The chain joins TRBV10-1 to TRBJ2-7, with D possibly matching TRBD2 (6 bases). Germline-derived CDR1 and CDR2 are WNHNN and SYGVQD (reference sequence). V lost 3 bases and J lost 5, with 23 bases in between. CDR3 length: 17 amino acids. Here the CDR3 DNA reads TGCGCCAGCAGTGACGGGGGTAGCGGAACCCTCAAACACGAGCAGTACTTC. Translation: CASSDGGSGTLKHEQYF.

The chain joins TRBV24-1 to TRBJ2-1, with TRBD2 as a possible D gene (5 bases). The length of the CDR3 is 13 residues. V gave up 5 bases and J gave up 4 bases, with 8 bases separating them. The germline V gene encodes CDR1 KGHDR and CDR2 SFDVKD. The CDR3: CATSGGLYNEQFF. Here the CDR3 DNA reads TGTGCCACCAGTGGCGGACTGTACAATGAGCAGTTCTTC.

V is TRBV21-1 and J is TRBJ2-3; the listed D gene, TRBD2, was not tested against the DNA. TRBV21-1 is shown as a pseudogene. There are 16 residues in the CDR3. The CDR3 loop is CASRKGLSVGTDTQYF. The DNA for the CDR3 is TGTGCCAGCAGGAAGGGACTCTCAGTCGGTACAGATACGCAGTATTTT.

The chain couples TRBV4-2 to TRBJ2-1; TRBD2 matches 9 bases. V trimming: 4 bases; J trimming: 9 bases; junction bases outside the gene matches: 7. Germline V gene data show CDR1 as LGHNA and CDR2 as YNFKEQ. The CDR3 consists of 14 residues. CDR3 DNA sequence: TGTGCCAGCAGCCCCGCCGGGACTAGCAGTGAGCAGTTCTTC. It codes for CASSPAGTSSEQFF.